The 8 T cell receptor beta chains below all came from one sample that was sequenced in a study of shared clonotypes between healthy human individuals (dated by TCRdb to 2019 to 2021). Library preparation used the immunoSEQ multiplex PCR assay. TCRdb's version of the immuneACCESS table is confined to in-frame rearrangements and falls short of the full clone set. An unresolved V gene accounts for under half of the shortfall where checked; the remainder is of unknown origin. The sample table records hundreds of thousands of clones; around 96% of these occur just once. About 0.12% of the sample lies in the top ten. CD8 naive samples were obtained by positive selection for CCR7 among CD45RO-negative cells, yielding a CD45RA+CCR7+ population from which TemRA cells were excluded. Material for sequencing was naive CD8+ T cells sorted from blood. Reading the label with the study, this specimen's cell subset or site is: CD45RA+CCR7+. The receptors shown here come from a woman younger than 45 in good health.

Only a few counts were recorded for this clone. V is TRBV9 and J is TRBJ2-2; no firm D call. Germline CDR1 and CDR2: SGDLS and YYNGEE. Between the trimmed V and J ends, which lost 0 bases and 8 bases, there was a span of 5 bases. The CDR3 is made up of 12 amino acids. CDR3 in DNA: TGTGCCAGCAGCGTAGGGTTGGGGGAGCTGTTTTTT. Translation gives CASSVGLGELFF.

In its sample, this clone was seen once. The rearrangement links TRBV18 to TRBJ2-7; the D gene is possibly TRBD1 (6 bases). The CDR3 totals 15 residues. CDR1 is KGHSH, CDR2 LQKENI, per germline. Trimming left V 2 bases short and J 3 bases short, with 14 bases between. The chain's CDR3 is CASSPGKGDNYEQYF. DNA of the CDR3: TGTGCCAGCTCACCAGGAAAGGGGGATAACTACGAGCAGTACTTC.

This rearrangement joins TRBV2 to TRBJ1-5, with D hard to call. Germline CDR1 SNHLY, CDR2 FYNNEI. The V end was cut by 7 bases, the J end by 1 base, with 11 bases between. The CDR3 runs 14 residues. The CDR3 sequence is CASKKMGSNQPQHF. DNA of the CDR3: TGTGCCAGCAAAAAGATGGGGAGCAATCAGCCCCAGCATTTT.

CDR3 bases: TGTGCCAGCAGCTTAGCCCAGGACTATGGCTACACCTTC. Encoded protein: CASSLAQDYGYTF. The chain is built from TRBV7-9 and TRBJ1-2; the D is unclear. Germline assignment: CDR1 SEHNR and CDR2 FQNEAQ (reference sequence). The CDR3 has 13 amino acids. V lost 0 bases, J lost 3 bases, and 5 bases lay in between.

The V and J genes are TRBV11-3 and TRBJ2-7, with D perhaps matching TRBD2 (5 bases). CDR3 length: 14 amino acids. CDR1 SGHNT and CDR2 YENEEA come from the germline V gene. The V and J ends lost 5 bases and 2 bases respectively, with 13 bases between them. CDR3 sequence (DNA): TGTGCCAGCAGCCATGTCGGACTCACCTACGAGCAGTACTTC. Translated: CASSHVGLTYEQYF.

The V and J genes are TRBV15 and TRBJ1-4, with D unclear. This CDR3 comprises 13 residues. V was pared by 6 bases and J by 3 bases, with 8 bases between. Germline V gene sequence: CDR1 LNHNV, CDR2 YYDKDF (reference sequence). The CDR3 spells CATSFVANEKLFF. The CDR3 nucleotides read TGTGCCACCAGTTTTGTGGCTAATGAAAAACTGTTTTTT. The full variable domain, completed using reference TRBV15 and TRBJ1-4, is DAMVIQNPRYQVTQFGKPVTLSCSQTLNHNVMYWYQQKSSQAPKLLFHYYDKDFNNEADTPDNFQSRRPNTSFCFLDIRSPGLGDTAMYLCATSFVANEKLFFGSGTQLSVL.

The CDR3 bases are TGTGCCAGCAGCTTAGGATACAAGAGTACTGAAGCTTTCTTT. This sequence encodes CASSLGYKSTEAFF. This rearrangement joins TRBV7-2 to TRBJ1-1; D is uncertain. The CDR3 length is 14 residues. Trimming pared 1 base from V and 5 bases from J, leaving 11 bases between. CDR1 and CDR2 from the germline V gene are SGHTA and FQGNSA. Combining the CDR3 with reference TRBV7-2 and TRBJ1-1 gives the whole variable domain GAGVSQSPSNKVTEKGKDVELRCDPISGHTALYWYRQSLGQGLEFLIYFQGNSAPDKSGLPSDRFSAERTGGSVSTLTIQRTQQEDSAVYLCASSLGYKSTEAFFGQGTRLTVV.

This chain's CDR3 is CASSELAGVANEQFF. The CDR3 coding sequence is TGTGCCAGCAGTGAACTAGCGGGAGTAGCAAATGAGCAGTTCTTC. The J gene is TRBJ2-1, the V gene TRBV6-4; TRBD2 agrees at 11 bases. The CDR3 is 15 residues long. Trimming at V came to 3 bases and at J to 7 bases, leaving 5 bases not matched to a gene. CDR1 is MRHNA, CDR2 SNTAGT, per germline.